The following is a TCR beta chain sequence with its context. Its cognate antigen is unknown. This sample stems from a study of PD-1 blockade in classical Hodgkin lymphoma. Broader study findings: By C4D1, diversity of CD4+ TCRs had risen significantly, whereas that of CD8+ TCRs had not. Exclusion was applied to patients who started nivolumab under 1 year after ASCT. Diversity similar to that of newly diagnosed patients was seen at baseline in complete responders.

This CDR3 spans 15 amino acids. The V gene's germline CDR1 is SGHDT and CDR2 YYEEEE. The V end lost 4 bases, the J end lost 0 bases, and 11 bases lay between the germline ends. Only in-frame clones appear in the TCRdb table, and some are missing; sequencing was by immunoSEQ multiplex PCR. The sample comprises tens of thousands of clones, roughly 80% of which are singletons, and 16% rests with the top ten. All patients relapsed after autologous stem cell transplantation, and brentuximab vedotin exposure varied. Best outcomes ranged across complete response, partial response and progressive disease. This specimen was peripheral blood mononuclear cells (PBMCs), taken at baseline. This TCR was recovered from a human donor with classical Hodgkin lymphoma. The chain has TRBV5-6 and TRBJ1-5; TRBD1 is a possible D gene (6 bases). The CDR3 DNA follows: TGTGCCAGCAGCCCACGAGGGGGTAGCAATCAGCCCCAGCATTTT. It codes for CASSPRGGSNQPQHF.